The entry below gives a single TCR beta chain sequence along with its context. This clone was detected only a few times. The specificity of this receptor is unknown. Base-call qualities are not available, and no considerably larger clone is one nucleotide away. The data stem from a study of neoadjuvant anti-PD-1 for oral cavity cancer (dated by TCRdb to 2020 to 2022). Looking at the study overall: Three to four biweekly doses of nivolumab at 3 mg/kg were mostly administered to patients before curative-intent surgical resection. For patients who did not progress, a fourth nivolumab dose was given around day 43, followed by definitive surgical resection on days 50-56. Under RECIST 1.1, patients with complete response, partial response or stable disease were classed as responders, and patients with progression were classed as non-responders. A roughly 35% response rate was observed in the parent correlative cohort, in which more than nine patients were included.

For survey sequencing of tumor libraries, mostly around 4.9 ug of input genomic DNA was used, and two replicates were run per sample. The immunoSEQ hsTCRbeta kit was used to prepare TCRbeta libraries according to the manufacturer's instructions. The completed libraries were mixed into a single pool at 3 nM, then sequenced with an Illumina NovaSeq 6000 S4 flow cell. The original pipeline was this. The immunoSEQ Analyzer was used for raw data preprocessing and quality control. The analysis was limited to productive rearrangements, and each clonotype was defined by a unique CDR3 amino acid sequence. Repertoire clonality was estimated as the Gini-Simpson index, which was computed with the R package tcR. Student's t test was used to compare Gini indices, while Pearson correlation assessed associations with tumor size change. Held by TCRdb, this immuneACCESS table contains in-frame sequences only and omits some clones. Under half of the omission traces to an unresolved V gene where checked; the cause of the rest is unknown. Clone size and V and J calls were adopted from that table, with D and trimming inferred from the DNA. A total of over 20,000 clones appear in this sample, 26% of them only once. Roughly 15% of the sample belongs to the ten largest clones.

Taken with the paper, the label for time point translates to: after neoadjuvant nivolumab, at surgical resection. Patients were newly diagnosed with stage II-IVA oral cavity squamous cell carcinoma and had received no prior systemic or radiation treatment. Everyone in the cohort had locally advanced, HPV-negative oral cavity squamous cell carcinoma. Samples came from a longitudinal correlative study of a single-arm phase II trial of neoadjuvant nivolumab in oral cavity squamous cell carcinoma. Genomic DNA-based TCRbeta sequencing was performed on subject-matched pre- and post-treatment PBMCs and tumors from three responders and three non-responders. The Maxwell RSC DNA from Tissue kit was used to isolate genomic DNA from tumor tissue. Compared with germline, V lacks 4 bases and J lacks 5 bases; bases without a gene match: 11. The CDR3 starts with the cysteine, ends with the phenylalanine, and has 16 residues. Of all the DNA, just the CDR3 is kept, 48 bases in frame from base 1. Via the germline V gene, CDR1 is LGHNA and CDR2 YNFKEQ.

What the study reported, not specific to this receptor: A higher pretreatment blood Treg/Th17 ratio correlated with both higher pretreatment blood TCRbeta clonality and lower post-treatment tumor TCRbeta clonality. Larger post-treatment sizes of preexisting intratumoral clones correlated with greater tumor shrinkage, suggesting expansion of preexisting clones contributed to response. Only a few patients per response group were included in the TCR analyses, and the authors called for validation in larger cohorts.

The specimen comprised tumor tissue, sampled after nivolumab (anti-PD-1) treatment. This sequence uses TRBV4-2 and TRBJ1-1, with 9 central nucleotides matching TRBD1. This receptor was obtained from a person between 35 and 79 years old with oral cavity squamous cell carcinoma. DNA sequence: TGTGCCAGCAGCCGAGGACAGGGGAGGACGAGGACTGAAGCTTTCTTT. It specifies CASSRGQGRTRTEAFF.